The source of this T cell receptor beta chain is a study of blood T cell repertoires in COVID-19. The data were produced by immunoSEQ multiplex PCR, yet TCRdb's version contains in-frame clones alone and is incomplete. Of fewer than 500,000 clones in the sample, more than 75% were seen once. Germline V lookup: CDR1 SNHLY, CDR2 FYNNEI. The CDR3 covers 15 residues. The V gene lost 6 bases and the J gene lost 0 bases, with 12 bases spanning the gap. The chain recombines TRBV2 with TRBJ1-5; tentative D call: TRBD1 (6 bases). The clonotype originates from a woman aged 25 to 39 with acute COVID-19. Specimen: PBMCs or T cells enriched from blood (not recorded which). This chain's CDR3 is CASSITGSSNQPQHF. DNA of the CDR3: TGTGCCAGCAGCATCACAGGGAGTAGCAATCAGCCCCAGCATTTT.